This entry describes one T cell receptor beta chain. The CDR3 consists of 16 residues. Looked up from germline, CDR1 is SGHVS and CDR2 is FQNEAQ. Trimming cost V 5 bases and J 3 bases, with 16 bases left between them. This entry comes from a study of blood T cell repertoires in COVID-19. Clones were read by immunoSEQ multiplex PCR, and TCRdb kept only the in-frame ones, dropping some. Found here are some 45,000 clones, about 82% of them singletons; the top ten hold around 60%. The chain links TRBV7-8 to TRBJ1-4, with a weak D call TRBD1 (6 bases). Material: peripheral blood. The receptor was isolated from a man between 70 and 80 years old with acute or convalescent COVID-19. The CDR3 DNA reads TGTGCCAGCAGCCAACTGCGGGGGGCGGCTAATGAAAAACTGTTTTTT. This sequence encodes CASSQLRGAANEKLFF.